This passage covers 19 T cell receptor beta chains from one sample sequenced in a study of low-dose radiotherapy and immunotherapy resistance in tumors. Time point in this sample: after trial treatment. Treatment defined: LDRT plus nivolumab, ipilimumab, low-dose cyclophosphamide and aspirin (RACIN trial). Alpha and beta chains were covered, as first-strand cDNA relied on TRAV- and TRBV-specific primers. TCRs were put through about 20 PCR cycles of amplification with Phusion. A constant-region primer and the V-primer adapter served as the primer pair. From the reads, TCRdb called clonotypes with MiXCR, one entry per CDR3 protein. The table includes about 58,000 distinct CDR3 sequences, about a quarter detected once. The material sequenced was PBMCs, taken after low-dose radiotherapy plus immunotherapy. The receptors shown here come from a male donor with prostate cancer.

The chain employs TRBV2 and TRBJ2-2, with D perhaps TRBD1 (6 bases). Germline-derived CDR1 and CDR2 are SNHLY and FYNNEI. V lost 4 bases to trimming and J lost 7 bases, with 16 bases between them. This CDR3 comprises 15 residues. The CDR3 loop is CASSVWDTGDGELFF. CDR3 DNA sequence: TGTGCCAGCAGTGTTTGGGACACCGGGGACGGGGAGCTGTTTTTT.

This clonotype was detected many times. The chain has TRBV10-3 and TRBJ2-2; weak D call: TRBD2 (6 bases). Looked up from germline, CDR1 is ENHRY and CDR2 is SYGVKD. The length of the CDR3 is 15 residues. V shed 2 bases and J shed 5 bases, with 12 bases lying between them. CDR3: CAISEPQGGTGELFF. The CDR3 DNA follows: TGTGCCATCAGTGAGCCGCAGGGAGGTACCGGGGAGCTGTTTTTT.

This chain uses TRBV2 with TRBJ1-2; possible D gene TRBD1, 5 bases. Germline V gives CDR1 SNHLY, CDR2 FYNNEI. The CDR3 consists of 15 residues. The V gene lost 1 base and the J gene lost 8 bases, with 17 bases spanning the gap. The CDR3 region has the DNA TGTGCCAGCAGTGAAGTTGCCGGGGCCGTGGGAGGCTACACCTTC. This codes for CASSEVAGAVGGYTF.

This clonotype was counted between two and nine times. The V gene is TRBV5-6, the J gene TRBJ1-2; D call uncertain. Germline V gene data show CDR1 as SGHDT and CDR2 as YYEEEE. The CDR3 has 14 residues. The V end was cut by 1 base, the J end by 3 bases, with 10 bases between. CDR3 in amino acids: CASSLYRRDYGYTF. Written as DNA, the CDR3 is TGTGCCAGCAGCTTGTATCGCCGGGACTATGGCTACACCTTC.

This clonotype occurred many times. This rearrangement joins TRBV6-1 to TRBJ2-3; D is unclear. The CDR3 runs to 14 residues. Germline loops: CDR1 MNHNS, CDR2 SASEGT. The germline V and J ends were trimmed by 6 bases and 3 bases, with 13 bases remaining between them. CDR3 nucleotide sequence: TGTGCCAGCAGCTTACGCTATAGGACAGATACGCAGTATTTT. Its protein is CASSLRYRTDTQYF.

This clonotype was seen repeatedly, ten times or more. This chain uses TRBV6-6 with TRBJ2-4, with 9 bases that match TRBD2. Trimming removed 5 bases from V and 6 bases from J; junction bases left unmatched: 8. Germline V gene lookup returns CDR1 MNHNY and CDR2 SVGAGI (reference sequence). CDR3 length: 15 amino acids. The CDR3 sequence: CASSNLAGMGNIQYF. The CDR3 DNA reads as TGTGCCAGCAGTAACCTAGCGGGAATGGGAAACATTCAGTACTTC.

This clonotype was found many times. The V and J genes are TRBV4-1 and TRBJ2-7; D not resolved. With 0 bases removed from V and 8 bases from J, the gap between germline ends came to 11 bases. Germline V gives CDR1 MGHRA, CDR2 YSYEKL. The CDR3 extends over 13 amino acids. The CDR3 here is CASSQDSEWKQYF. The DNA of the CDR3 is TGCGCCAGCAGCCAAGATTCCGAGTGGAAGCAGTACTTC.

The chain recombines TRBV12-3 or TRBV12-4 with TRBJ2-1; D is undetermined. The V end lost 4 bases, the J end lost 5 bases, and 3 bases lay between the germline ends. This CDR3 comprises 11 residues. The CDR3 is CASSSHNEQFF. The CDR3 DNA sequence: TGTGCCAGCAGTTCGCACAATGAGCAGTTCTTC.

The chain has TRBV10-3 and TRBJ1-1; possibly TRBD1 for D (5 bases). This CDR3 has 11 residues. Germline values: CDR1 ENHRY, CDR2 SYGVKD. Trimming pared 10 bases from V and 1 base from J, leaving 7 bases between. CDR3 protein: CATGGNTEAFF. CDR3 in DNA: TGTGCCACCGGGGGGAACACTGAAGCTTTCTTT.

The chain uses TRBV28 and TRBJ1-2, with D possibly TRBD1 on 5 matching bases. CDR3 size: 15 residues. The ends were cut back, 6 bases at V and 2 bases at J, with 16 bases in the middle. Germline CDR1 and CDR2: MDHEN and SYDVKM. The CDR3 nucleotides read TGTGCCAGCAGCCGACCACGGGACGGAAACTATGGCTACACCTTC. Its protein is CASSRPRDGNYGYTF.

This clonotype has at least ten counts. V is TRBV29-1 and J is TRBJ2-1, with TRBD2 matching 8 bases. V lost 4 bases to trimming and J lost 4 bases; unmatched junction nucleotides: 6. The CDR3 has 14 amino acids. Germline V gene data show CDR1 as SQVTM and CDR2 as ANQGSEA. CDR3 sequence (DNA): TGCAGCGTTGTACGGGAGGGCCGTTACAATGAGCAGTTCTTC. Amino acid sequence: CSVVREGRYNEQFF.

This clonotype has ten or more counts. V gene TRBV4-2 combines with J gene TRBJ2-3; 10 positions match TRBD2. The germline V gene has CDR1 LGHNA and CDR2 YNFKEQ. CDR3 length: 16 amino acids. With 1 base clipped from V and 6 bases from J, the junction kept 7 bases outside the gene matches. CDR3 coding DNA: TGTGCCAGCAGCCAAGGGTTAGCGGGAGGCCCTGATACGCAGTATTTT. Translating gives CASSQGLAGGPDTQYF.

This clonotype appeared many times. The DNA for the CDR3 is TGCAGCGTTGAATCAGGGGGCGTCGAAAAACTGTTTTTT. It encodes CSVESGGVEKLFF. This chain connects TRBV29-1 to TRBJ1-4, with 8 nucleotides matching TRBD1. V was clipped by 2 bases and J by 8 bases; unmatched bases: 4. This CDR3 spans 13 amino acids. Germline V gene data show CDR1 as SQVTM and CDR2 as ANQGSEA.

Only a few counts were recorded for this clonotype. The chain joins TRBV12-3 or TRBV12-4 to TRBJ2-1; weak D call: TRBD2 (5 bases). V lost 2 bases to trimming and J lost 15 bases, with 17 bases between them. CDR3 length equals 13 residues. CDR3 DNA: TGTGCCAGCAGTTTATCCGGTACACCCGAGGGGTTCTTC. Translation: CASSLSGTPEGFF.

This clonotype showed up many times. This rearrangement joins TRBV7-2 to TRBJ2-7; D possibly corresponds to TRBD2 (5 bases). This CDR3 spans 15 amino acids. Trimming cost V 3 bases and J 2 bases, with 14 bases left between them. CDR1 and CDR2 (germline): SGHTA, FQGNSA. The CDR3 reads CASSLSGGSPYEQYF. CDR3 coding DNA: TGTGCCAGCAGCTTGAGCGGAGGATCGCCCTACGAGCAGTACTTC. The whole variable domain, remainder taken from reference TRBV7-2 and TRBJ2-7, is GAGVSQSPSNKVTEKGKDVELRCDPISGHTALYWYRQSLGQGLEFLIYFQGNSAPDKSGLPSDRFSAERTGGSVSTLTIQRTQQEDSAVYLCASSLSGGSPYEQYFGPGTRLTVT.

This clonotype was found once. Given a far larger clone just one base away, this is likely a sequencing read error. This chain's CDR3 is CASSSTGAAVEAQYF. The CDR3, as DNA: TGTGCCAGCAGTTCGACAGGGGCCGCAGTGGAGGCCCAGTACTTC. The rearrangement joins TRBV5-5 to TRBJ2-5, with TRBD1 identical over 8 bases. Germline CDR1 is SGHKS and CDR2 is YYEKEE (reference sequence). CDR3 length equals 15 residues. V lost 5 bases to trimming and J lost 9 bases; unmatched junction nucleotides: 15.

This chain uses TRBV2 with TRBJ1-3; D perhaps matches TRBD1 (5 bases). Germline V CDR1 and CDR2: SNHLY, FYNNEI. CDR3 length: 16 residues. The germline V and J ends were trimmed by 2 bases and 1 base, with 12 bases remaining between them. The CDR3 DNA reads TGTGCCAGCAGTGAATTAGGGGCTGTGTCTGGAAACACCATATATTTT. It translates to CASSELGAVSGNTIYF.

Remarks on this clonotype: A far larger clone is a single base away, which makes a read error likely. The V and J genes are TRBV29-1 and TRBJ2-7; the D gene is possibly TRBD1 (5 bases). The CDR3 contains 12 residues. Germline loops: CDR1 SQVTM, CDR2 ANQGSEA. V was clipped by 1 base and J by 7 bases, with 11 bases between them. CDR3 nucleotide sequence: TGCAGCGTTGAAGTACAGGCGAATGAGCAGTACTTC. Its translation is CSVEVQANEQYF.

This clonotype was seen ten or more times. V and J are TRBV4-1 and TRBJ2-5, with 9 bases aligning to TRBD1. Germline CDR1 and CDR2: MGHRA and YSYEKL. This CDR3 is 19 amino acids long. Germline trimming cut 0 bases from V and 5 bases from J; bases unmatched to any gene: 16. CDR3: CASSQDGGGTGSRGETQYF. The CDR3 DNA reads as TGCGCCAGCAGCCAAGATGGAGGGGGGACAGGGAGCCGAGGCGAGACCCAGTACTTC.